This T cell receptor beta chain was found in a study of T cells in Graves' hyperthyroidism and ophthalmopathy. Among the patients, aged 18 to 65, hyperthyroidism was newly diagnosed and had lasted under 2 months. TCR beta CDR3 region amplification was performed from RNA transcripts. The HTBI primer set served for first-round RT-PCR of the TCR CDR3. One entry per CDR3 protein results from TCRdb running MiXCR on the multiplex PCR reads. There are 500,000 to 750,000 distinct CDR3 sequences in the sample; around 14% occur only once, and under 8% lies in the top ten. The ends were cut back, 6 bases at V and 5 bases at J, with 11 bases in the middle. The CDR3 covers 11 residues. The germline CDR1 and CDR2 sequences are SQVTM and ANQGSEA. This clonotype was seen a handful of times.

The sequence came from a woman in her 30s with Graves' hyperthyroidism. This rearrangement joins TRBV29-1 to TRBJ2-7; no firm D call. The sequencing sample was made of blood. The CDR3 sequence: CSVLGANEQYF. CDR3 DNA sequence: TGCAGCGTGTTAGGAGCGAACGAGCAGTACTTC.